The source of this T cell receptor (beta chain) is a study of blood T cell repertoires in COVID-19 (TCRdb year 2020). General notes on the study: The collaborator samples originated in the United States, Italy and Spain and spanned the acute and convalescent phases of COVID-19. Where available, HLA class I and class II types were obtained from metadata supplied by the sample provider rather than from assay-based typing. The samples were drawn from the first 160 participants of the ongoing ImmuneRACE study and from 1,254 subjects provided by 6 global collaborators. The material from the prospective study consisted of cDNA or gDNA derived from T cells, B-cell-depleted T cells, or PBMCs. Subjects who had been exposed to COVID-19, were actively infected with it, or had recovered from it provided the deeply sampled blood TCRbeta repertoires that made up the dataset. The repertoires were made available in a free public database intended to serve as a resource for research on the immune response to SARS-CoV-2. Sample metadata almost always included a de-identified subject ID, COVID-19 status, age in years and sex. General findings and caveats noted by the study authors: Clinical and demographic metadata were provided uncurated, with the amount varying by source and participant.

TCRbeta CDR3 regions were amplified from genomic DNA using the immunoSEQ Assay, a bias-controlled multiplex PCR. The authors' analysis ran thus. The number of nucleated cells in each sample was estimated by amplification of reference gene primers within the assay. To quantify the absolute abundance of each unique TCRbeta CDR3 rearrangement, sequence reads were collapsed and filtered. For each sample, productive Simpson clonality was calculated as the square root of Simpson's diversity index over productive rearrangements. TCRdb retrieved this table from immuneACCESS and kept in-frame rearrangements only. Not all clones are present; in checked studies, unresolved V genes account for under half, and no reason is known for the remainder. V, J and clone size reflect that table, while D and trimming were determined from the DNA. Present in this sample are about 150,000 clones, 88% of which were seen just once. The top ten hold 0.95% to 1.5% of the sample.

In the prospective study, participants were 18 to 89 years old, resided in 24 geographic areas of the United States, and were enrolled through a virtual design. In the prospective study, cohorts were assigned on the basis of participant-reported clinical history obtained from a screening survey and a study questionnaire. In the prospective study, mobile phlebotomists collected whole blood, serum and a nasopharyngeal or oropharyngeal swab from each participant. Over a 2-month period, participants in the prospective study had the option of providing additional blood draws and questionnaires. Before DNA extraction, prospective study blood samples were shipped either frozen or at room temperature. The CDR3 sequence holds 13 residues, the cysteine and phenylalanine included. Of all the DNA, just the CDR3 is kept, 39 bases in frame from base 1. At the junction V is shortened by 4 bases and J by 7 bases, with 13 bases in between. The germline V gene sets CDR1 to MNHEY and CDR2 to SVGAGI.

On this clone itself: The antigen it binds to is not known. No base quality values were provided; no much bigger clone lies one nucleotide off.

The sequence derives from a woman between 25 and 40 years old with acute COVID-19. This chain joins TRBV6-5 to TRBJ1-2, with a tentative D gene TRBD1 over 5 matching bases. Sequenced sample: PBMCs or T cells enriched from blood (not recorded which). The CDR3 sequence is CASSSRDVFGYTF. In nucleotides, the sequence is TGTGCCAGCAGTTCCAGGGATGTGTTTGGCTACACCTTC.